This T cell receptor (beta chain) was profiled in a study of OX40 agonist ivuxolimab in advanced cancers. Overall study: The patients' treatment was ivuxolimab, an agonistic anti-OX40 (CD134) antibody.

Autoimmune disease history or systemic immunosuppression was exclusionary. Germline V gene data show CDR1 as MNHNY and CDR2 as SVGAGI (reference sequence). The V gene lost 2 bases and the J gene lost 6 bases, with 8 bases spanning the gap. The CDR3 has 13 residues. This table comes from immunoSEQ multiplex PCR, and its TCRdb copy is limited to in-frame clones, with some not included. Among 70,000 to 80,000 clones, approximately 91% were seen once, and the ten largest hold over 0.35%. Findings and limits, study-wide: Expanded clones were, on average, more numerous in CD8+ T cells than in CD4+. Researchers did not establish what antigens the expanded peripheral T cells target.

As for this clone: Antigen: not known.

The chain couples TRBV6-6 to TRBJ2-1; no clear D. This specimen consisted of CD4+ or CD8+ T cells sorted from blood, obtained in a trial of the OX40 agonist ivuxolimab. The clonotype was recovered from an adult with an advanced solid tumor such as melanoma, head and neck, liver or kidney cancer. The CDR3 nucleotides are TGTGCCAGCAGTTACCTCCGAACCAATGAGCAGTTCTTC. Translation gives CASSYLRTNEQFF.